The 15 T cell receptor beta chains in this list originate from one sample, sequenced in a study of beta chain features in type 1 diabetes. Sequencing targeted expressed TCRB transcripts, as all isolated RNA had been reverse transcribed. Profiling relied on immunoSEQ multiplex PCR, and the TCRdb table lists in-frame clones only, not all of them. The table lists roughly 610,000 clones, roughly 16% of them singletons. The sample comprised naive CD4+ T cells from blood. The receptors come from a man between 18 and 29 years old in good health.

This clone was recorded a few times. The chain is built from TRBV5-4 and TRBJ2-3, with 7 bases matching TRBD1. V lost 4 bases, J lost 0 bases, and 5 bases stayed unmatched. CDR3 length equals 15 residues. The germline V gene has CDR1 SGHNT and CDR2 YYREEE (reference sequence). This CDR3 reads CASSILTGSTDTQYF. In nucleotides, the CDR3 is TGTGCCAGCAGCATCTTGACAGGGAGCACAGATACGCAGTATTTT.

CDR3 loop: CATSRGGPNYGYTF. The CDR3 DNA is TGTGCCACCAGCAGAGGTGGTCCTAACTATGGCTACACCTTC. The rearrangement joins TRBV15 to TRBJ1-2; D gene unclear. The V gene lost 1 base and the J gene lost 0 bases, with 6 bases spanning the gap. The CDR3 has 14 residues. Looked up from germline, CDR1 is LNHNV and CDR2 is YYDKDF (reference sequence).

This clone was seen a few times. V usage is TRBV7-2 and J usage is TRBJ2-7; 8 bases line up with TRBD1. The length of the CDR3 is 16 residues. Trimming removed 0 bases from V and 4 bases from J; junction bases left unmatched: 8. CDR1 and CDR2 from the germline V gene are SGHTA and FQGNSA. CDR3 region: CASSLARSGGSYEQYF. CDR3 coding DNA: TGTGCCAGCAGCTTAGCGCGTTCAGGGGGCTCGTACGAGCAGTACTTC.

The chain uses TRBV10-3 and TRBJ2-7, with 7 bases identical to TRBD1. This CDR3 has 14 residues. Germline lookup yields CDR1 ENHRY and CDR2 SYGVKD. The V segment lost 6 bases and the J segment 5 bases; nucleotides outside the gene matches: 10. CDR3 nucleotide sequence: TGTGCCATCAGAACCGACAGGGTAATCAACGAGCAGTACTTC. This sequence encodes CAIRTDRVINEQYF.

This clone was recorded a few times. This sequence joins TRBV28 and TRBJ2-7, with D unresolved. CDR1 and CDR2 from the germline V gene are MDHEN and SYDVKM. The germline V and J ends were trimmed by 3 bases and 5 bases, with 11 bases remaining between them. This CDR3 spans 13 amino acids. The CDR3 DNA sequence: TGTGCCAGCAGTTTTCCCGTTCGGGACGAGCAGTACTTC. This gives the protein CASSFPVRDEQYF.

In nucleotides, the CDR3 is TGTGCCAGCAGTTTATCCGGGGGCGTCTATGGCTACACCTTC. Protein product: CASSLSGGVYGYTF. This chain joins TRBV27 and TRBJ1-2, with D possibly matching TRBD1 (6 bases). The CDR3 loop spans 14 amino acids. The germline V gene has CDR1 MNHEY and CDR2 SMNVEV (reference sequence). V dropped 0 bases and J dropped 4 bases, with 9 bases sitting between them.

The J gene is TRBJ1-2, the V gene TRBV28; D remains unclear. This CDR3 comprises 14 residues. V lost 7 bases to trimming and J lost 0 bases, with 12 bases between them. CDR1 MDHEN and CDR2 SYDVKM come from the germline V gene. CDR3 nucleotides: TGTGCCAGCACCTCCGACCTCACTAACTATGGCTACACCTTC. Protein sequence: CASTSDLTNYGYTF.

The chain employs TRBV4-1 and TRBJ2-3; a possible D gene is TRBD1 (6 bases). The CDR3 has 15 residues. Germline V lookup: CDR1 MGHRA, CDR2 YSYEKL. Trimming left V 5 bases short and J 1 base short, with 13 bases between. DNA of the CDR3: TGCGCCAGCAGCACCAGTGGGGGCCGCACAGATACGCAGTATTTT. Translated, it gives CASSTSGGRTDTQYF.

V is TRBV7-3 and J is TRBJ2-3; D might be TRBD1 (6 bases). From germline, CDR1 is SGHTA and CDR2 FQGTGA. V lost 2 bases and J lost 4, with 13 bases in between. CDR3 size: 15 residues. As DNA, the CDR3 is TGTGCCAGCAGCTTAGGACAGCCAGGCGCAGATACGCAGTATTTT. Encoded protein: CASSLGQPGADTQYF.

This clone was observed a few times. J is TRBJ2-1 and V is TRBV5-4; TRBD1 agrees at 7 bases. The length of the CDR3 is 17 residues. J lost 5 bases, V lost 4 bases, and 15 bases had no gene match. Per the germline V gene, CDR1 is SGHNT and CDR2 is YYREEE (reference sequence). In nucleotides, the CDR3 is TGTGCCAGCAGCCCCACCCTGGGACAGAAACATAACAATGAGCAGTTCTTC. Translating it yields CASSPTLGQKHNNEQFF.

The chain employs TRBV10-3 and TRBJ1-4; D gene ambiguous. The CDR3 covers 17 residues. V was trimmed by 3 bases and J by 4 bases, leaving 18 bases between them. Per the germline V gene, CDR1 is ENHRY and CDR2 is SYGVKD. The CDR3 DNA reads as TGTGCCATCAGTGAAGGGCCCCCTGAAATGAATAATGAAAAACTGTTTTTT. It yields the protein CAISEGPPEMNNEKLFF.

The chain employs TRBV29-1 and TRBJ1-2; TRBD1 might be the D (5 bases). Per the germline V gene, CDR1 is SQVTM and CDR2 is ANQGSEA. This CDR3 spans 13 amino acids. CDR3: CTTGSLANYGYTF. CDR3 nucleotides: TGCACCACAGGTAGCCTAGCTAACTATGGCTACACCTTC. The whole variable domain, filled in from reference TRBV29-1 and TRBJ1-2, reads SAVISQKPSRDICQRGTSLTIQCQVDSQVTMMFWYRQQPGQSLTLIATANQGSEATYESGFVIDKFPISRPNLTFSTLTVSNMSPEDSSIYLCTTGSLANYGYTFGSGTRLTVV.

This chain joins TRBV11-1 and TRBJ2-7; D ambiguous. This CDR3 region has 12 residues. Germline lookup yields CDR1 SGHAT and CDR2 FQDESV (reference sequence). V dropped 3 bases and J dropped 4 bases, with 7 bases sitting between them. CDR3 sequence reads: CASSFKGYEQYF. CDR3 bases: TGTGCCAGCAGCTTTAAGGGTTACGAGCAGTACTTC.

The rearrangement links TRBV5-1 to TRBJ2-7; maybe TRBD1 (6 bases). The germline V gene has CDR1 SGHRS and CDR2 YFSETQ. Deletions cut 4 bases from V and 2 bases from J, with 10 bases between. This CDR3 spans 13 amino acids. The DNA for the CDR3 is TGCGCCAGCAGCCGAGGACAGACCTACGAGCAGTACTTC. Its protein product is CASSRGQTYEQYF.

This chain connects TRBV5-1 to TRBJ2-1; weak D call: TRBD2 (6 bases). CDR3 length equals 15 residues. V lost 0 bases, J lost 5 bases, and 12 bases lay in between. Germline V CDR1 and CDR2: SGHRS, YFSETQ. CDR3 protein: CASSLVGSGNNEQFF. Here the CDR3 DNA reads TGCGCCAGCAGCTTGGTGGGTAGCGGAAACAATGAGCAGTTCTTC.